The TCR beta chain described here comes from a study of CD8 T cells in Susac syndrome. The authors carried out high-throughput sequencing of TCR beta. They applied it to CD8+ and CD4+ T cells obtained from blood. Healthy donors were controls matched for age and sex. After extraction with the RNeasy kit, about 0.5 to 1 ug of the RNA was reverse transcribed using random hexamers. An immunoSEQ multiplex PCR generated amplified TCR beta CDR3 products spanning 54 Vbeta and 13 Jbeta. TCRdb processed the immunoSEQ multiplex PCR reads anew with MiXCR; each CDR3 protein has one entry. This sample carries about 190,000 distinct CDR3 sequences, roughly 92% of them seen once, and the ten largest clones take around 0.1%. The receptor was isolated from a human donor in good health. Sequences were obtained from CD4+ T cells from PBMCs.

The CDR3 sequence is CASSQVIQTQYF. The CDR3 region has the DNA TGTGCCAGCAGCCAAGTAATACAGACCCAGTACTTC. The V gene is TRBV14, the J gene TRBJ2-5; D not certain. This CDR3 is built from 12 residues. Germline V gene data show CDR1 as SGHDN and CDR2 as FVKESK. V dropped 1 base and J dropped 6 bases, with 6 bases sitting between them.